A selection of T cell receptor beta chains follows, all from one sample in a study of blood T cell repertoires in COVID-19. The method was immunoSEQ multiplex PCR; TCRdb's version includes in-frame clones alone and lacks a portion of them. Of 200,000 to 250,000 clones listed, roughly 88% are singletons. The sequenced sample consisted of PBMCs or T cells enriched from blood (not recorded which). The receptors were sampled from a woman between 25 and 40 years old who had been exposed to COVID-19. Each CDR3 is given with its conserved first and last residue. D genes are given only for firm matches. Clone size is given for some rows only: seen once, a few or many times, or a class if the clone is expanded.

abundance	v_gene	j_gene	d_gene	CDR3nt	CDR3aa
-	TRBV28	TRBJ1-2	-	TGTGCCAGCAGTAACCCCCCCCCTCGGAACTATGGCTACACCTTC	CASSNPPPRNYGYTF
-	TRBV5-6	TRBJ2-1	TRBD2	TGTGCCAGCAGCTCCCCCAGGGCGGGAGGGCCACATGAGCAGTTCTTC	CASSSPRAGGPHEQFF
-	TRBV10-3	TRBJ2-2	TRBD2	TGTGCCATCAGGGGGGGGACTAGCGGGAACACCGGGGAGCTGTTTTTT	CAIRGGTSGNTGELFF
-	TRBV5-1	TRBJ2-3	TRBD1	TGCGCCAGCAGCCCGACGAGGGGGCGGGTGACAGATACGCAGTATTTT	CASSPTRGRVTDTQYF
-	TRBV7-3	TRBJ1-1	-	TGTGCCAGCAGCATACGGACAGACACTGAAGCTTTCTTT	CASSIRTDTEAFF
-	TRBV7-9	TRBJ2-5	TRBD2	TGTGCCAGCAGATCTAGCGGGGCGCAAGAGACCCAGTACTTC	CASRSSGAQETQYF
once	TRBV9	TRBJ2-2	-	TGTGCCAGCAGCGCCAGGGGAAACACCGGGGAGCTGTTTTTT	CASSARGNTGELFF
-	TRBV3-1/TRBV3-2	TRBJ1-1	-	TGTGCCAGCAGCCGAGGTCAGGGCCCTAACACTGAAGCTTTCTTT	CASSRGQGPNTEAFF
-	TRBV5-1	TRBJ2-7	-	TGCGCCAGCAGCTCGAACCAGGGTTCCGCGGCCGAGCAGTACTTC	CASSSNQGSAAEQYF
-	TRBV5-1	TRBJ2-7	TRBD1	TGCGCCAGCAGCTCCGGGACAGGGGGTAACCCCCTCTACGAGCAGTACTTC	CASSSGTGGNPLYEQYF
-	TRBV5-4	TRBJ1-5	-	TGTGCCAGCAGCTTCGGGACACTTCAGCCCCAGCATTTT	CASSFGTLQPQHF
few	TRBV9	TRBJ2-3	TRBD2	TGTGCCAGCAGCGGGACTAGCGGCACAGATACGCAGTATTTT	CASSGTSGTDTQYF
-	TRBV4-1	TRBJ1-3	-	TGCGCCAGCAGCCAAGATCCGAGGGCTGGAAACACCATATATTTT	CASSQDPRAGNTIYF
-	TRBV9	TRBJ2-1	TRBD2	TGTGCCAGCAGCGTCCAAGCGGGAGTGTACAATGAGCAGTTCTTC	CASSVQAGVYNEQFF
-	TRBV11-1	TRBJ1-2	TRBD1	TGTGCCAGCAGCCCCGGACAGGGGTATGGCTACACCTTC	CASSPGQGYGYTF
-	TRBV6-5	TRBJ1-1	-	TGTGCCAGCAGGGATCTCGGGGGTTTTAACACTGAAGCTTTCTTT	CASRDLGGFNTEAFF
-	TRBV7-8	TRBJ2-1	-	TGTGCCAGCAGTACCCTCGGCCAGGGGGGCTCCTACAATGAGCAGTTCTTC	CASSTLGQGGSYNEQFF
-	TRBV19	TRBJ1-1	TRBD1	TGTGCCAGTAGCCGACAGGGTCTCACTGAAGCTTTCTTT	CASSRQGLTEAFF
once	TRBV23-1	TRBJ2-7	-	TGCGCCAGCAGTCCCCGGGGGAGATCCTACGAGCAGTACTTC	CASSPRGRSYEQYF
-	TRBV29-1	TRBJ2-7	-	TGCAGCGTCTCAGTTGGGACATCGTTTGGGTCCTACGAGCAGTACTTC	CSVSVGTSFGSYEQYF
-	TRBV7-6	TRBJ2-3	-	TGTGCCAGCAGCTTAGAGCTAGCGACAGATACGCAGTATTTT	CASSLELATDTQYF
-	TRBV19	TRBJ2-7	TRBD1	TGTGCCAGTAGTATAGATTCGACAGGGTCGGACGAGCAGTACTTC	CASSIDSTGSDEQYF
few	TRBV4-2	TRBJ2-1	TRBD2	TGTGCCAGCAGCCAAGATAGAGGAGCGGGAGGGTACAGCTCCTACAATGAGCAGTTCTTC	CASSQDRGAGGYSSYNEQFF
-	TRBV5-4	TRBJ1-3	-	TGTGCCAGCAGCTTGGACGGAGGATACTCTGGAAACACCATATATTTT	CASSLDGGYSGNTIYF
-	TRBV5-4	TRBJ2-1	-	TGTGCCAGCAGCTTAGGACTTCTGGGATCCAATGAGCAGTTCTTC	CASSLGLLGSNEQFF
-	TRBV6-6	TRBJ1-5	-	TGTGCCAGCAGACAGGGCTCAAGCAATCAGCCCCAGCATTTT	CASRQGSSNQPQHF
-	TRBV29-1	TRBJ2-7	-	TGCAGCGTTGTCTCGAGGACAGACTCCTACGAGCAGTACTTC	CSVVSRTDSYEQYF
-	TRBV9	TRBJ2-5	TRBD2	TGTGCCAGCAGCGTAACGGGAGGGGAGACCCAGTACTTC	CASSVTGGETQYF
-	TRBV18	TRBJ2-2	-	TGTGCCAGCTCATCCTCGACGGGCACCGGGGAGCTGTTTTTT	CASSSSTGTGELFF
-	TRBV24-1	TRBJ2-1	TRBD1	TGTGCCACCAGTGATCCGGACAGGGCGAACAATGAGCAGTTCTTC	CATSDPDRANNEQFF
-	TRBV3-1/TRBV3-2	TRBJ2-3	TRBD2	TGTGCCAGCAGCCAGATAGCGGGAGTCACAGATACGCAGTATTTT	CASSQIAGVTDTQYF
-	TRBV10-3	TRBJ1-1	-	TGTGCCATCTCCCCATCGGGAAGGGCTGAAGCTTTCTTT	CAISPSGRAEAFF
-	TRBV5-6	TRBJ1-4	TRBD1	TGTGCCAGCAGCTCCTTTACAGGGGGAGTGAATGAAAAACTGTTTTTT	CASSSFTGGVNEKLFF
-	TRBV3-1/TRBV3-2	TRBJ2-7	TRBD2	TGTGCCAGCAGCCCGGGGTCCCGTCTAGCGGCCATGCCGAGCTCCTACGAGCAGTACTTC	CASSPGSRLAAMPSSYEQYF
-	TRBV7-9	TRBJ1-3	TRBD1	TGTGCCAGCAGCTTGACAGGGAACTATGCTGGAAACACCATATATTTT	CASSLTGNYAGNTIYF
-	TRBV13	TRBJ2-2	TRBD2	TGTGCCAGCAGCCCGGGACTAGCGGGAGTTGGGACCGGGGAGCTGTTTTTT	CASSPGLAGVGTGELFF
-	TRBV10-2	TRBJ2-1	TRBD2	TGCGCCAGCAGTGGGACTAGCGGGAGGGCAAGGAATGAGCAGTTCTTC	CASSGTSGRARNEQFF
-	TRBV10-3	TRBJ1-2	TRBD1	TGTGCCATCAGCCAGGAAACAGGGGCGCGGGGCTACACCTTC	CAISQETGARGYTF
once	TRBV27	TRBJ2-5	-	TGTGCCAGCAGTTTATCGCACGGCCAAGAGACCCAGTACTTC	CASSLSHGQETQYF
-	TRBV5-8	TRBJ2-5	-	TGTGCCAGCAGCTTGGTGGGCAGGCAAGAGACCCAGTACTTC	CASSLVGRQETQYF
-	TRBV18	TRBJ2-3	TRBD2	TGTGCCAGCTCACCATCCCGACTAGCGGCCACAGATACGCAGTATTTT	CASSPSRLAATDTQYF
few	TRBV3-1/TRBV3-2	TRBJ1-2	-	TGTGCCAGCAGCCAAGTTGGGGGGGACGGCTACACCTTC	CASSQVGGDGYTF